The entry below describes one T cell receptor (beta chain). Original methodology: The authors estimated nucleated cell counts from reference gene primer amplification. The data were produced by immunoSEQ multiplex PCR, yet TCRdb's version contains in-frame clones alone and is incomplete. V and J calls and clone size follow that table, whereas D and trimming were derived from the DNA. Found here are about 170,000 clones, approximately 86% of them singletons; the top ten hold roughly 7%. The data derive from a study of blood T cell repertoires in COVID-19. Study at large: COVID-19 samples, acute and convalescent, were from the United States, Italy and Spain. The analysed material was cDNA or gDNA that came from T cells, B-cell-depleted T cells, or PBMCs.

V dropped 3 bases and J dropped 5; count of bases not matched to a gene: 11. Germline loops: CDR1 SGHTA, CDR2 FQGTGA. This CDR3 spans 17 amino acids. The chain uses TRBV7-3 and TRBJ2-5; 11 bases map to TRBD1. This TCR came from a man in his fifties with active or convalescent COVID-19. The sequencing sample was made of peripheral blood. CDR3 coding DNA: TGTGCCAGCAGCTTTTCGACCGGGACAGGGGGTATGGAGACCCAGTACTTC. It encodes CASSFSTGTGGMETQYF.